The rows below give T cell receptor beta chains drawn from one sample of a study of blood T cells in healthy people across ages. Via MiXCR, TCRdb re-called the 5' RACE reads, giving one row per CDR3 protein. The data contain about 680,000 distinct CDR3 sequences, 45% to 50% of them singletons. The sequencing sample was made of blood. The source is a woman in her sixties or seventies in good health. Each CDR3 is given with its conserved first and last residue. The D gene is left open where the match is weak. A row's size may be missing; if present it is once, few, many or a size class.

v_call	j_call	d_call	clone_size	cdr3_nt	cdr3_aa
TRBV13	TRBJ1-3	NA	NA	TGTGCCAGCAGCTTAGGGGGGGCGCCCGGAAACACCATATATTTT	CASSLGGAPGNTIYF
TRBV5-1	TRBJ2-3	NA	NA	TGCGCCAGCGGTTCCGGGACTAGCACAGATACGCAGTATTTT	CASGSGTSTDTQYF
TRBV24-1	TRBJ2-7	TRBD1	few	TGTGCCACCAGTGATTTACAGGGGGACAACGAGCAGTACTTC	CATSDLQGDNEQYF
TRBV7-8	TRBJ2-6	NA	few	TGTGCCAGCAGCTTATTGGTACAGAGGGGGAAAAGCTCTGGGGCCAACGTCCTGACTTTC	CASSLLVQRGKSSGANVLTF
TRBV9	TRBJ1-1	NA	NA	TGTGCCAGCAGCCCGGCTAAGAACACTGAAGCTTTCTTT	CASSPAKNTEAFF
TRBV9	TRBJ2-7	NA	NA	TGTGCCAGCAGCGTCAGGGCCGGGACGGGGACCTACGAGCAGTACTTC	CASSVRAGTGTYEQYF
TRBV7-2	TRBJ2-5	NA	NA	TGTGCCAGCAGCTTAGGGGCCGGCTTGGGGACCCAGTACTTC	CASSLGAGLGTQYF
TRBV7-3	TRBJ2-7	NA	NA	TGTGCCAGCAGCTCCGGACTATACTCCTACAATGAGCAGTACTTC	CASSSGLYSYNEQYF
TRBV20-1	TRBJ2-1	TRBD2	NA	TGCAGTGCTCAAGGGACTAGCTCCTACAATGAGCAGTTCTTC	CSAQGTSSYNEQFF
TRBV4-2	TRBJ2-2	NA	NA	TGTGCCAGCAGCCAACTGGTGGGCCTCACCGGGGAGCTGTTTTTT	CASSQLVGLTGELFF
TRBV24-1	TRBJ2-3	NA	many	TGTGCCACCAGTGATCTGGGCGACCGCTTCACAGATACGCAGTATTTT	CATSDLGDRFTDTQYF
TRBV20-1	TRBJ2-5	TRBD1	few	TGCAGTGCCAAAAGGGGGACAGGGACCCAAGAGACCCAGTACTTC	CSAKRGTGTQETQYF
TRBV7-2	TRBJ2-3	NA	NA	TGTGCCAGCAGCTTACTCGGGAGCGTAAGCATAGATACGCAGTATTTT	CASSLLGSVSIDTQYF
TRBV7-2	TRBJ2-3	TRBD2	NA	TGTGCCAGCAGTTTAGGACTAGCGGGAGGGGCAGATACGCAGTATTTT	CASSLGLAGGADTQYF
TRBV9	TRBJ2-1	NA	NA	TGTGCCAGCAGCGTACTCCGCGCCACTGAGCAGTTCTTC	CASSVLRATEQFF
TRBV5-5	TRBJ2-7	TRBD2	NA	TGTGCCAGCAGCATCTCCGGGACTAGCGGCCTATACGAGCAGTACTTC	CASSISGTSGLYEQYF
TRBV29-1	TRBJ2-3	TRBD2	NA	TGCAGCGTTGACGGCGTTCCGGGACTAGCGCATCTTTTAGGCACAGATACGCAGTATTTT	CSVDGVPGLAHLLGTDTQYF
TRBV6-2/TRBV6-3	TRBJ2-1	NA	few	TGTGCCAGCAACCGGTACAATGAGCAGTTCTTC	CASNRYNEQFF
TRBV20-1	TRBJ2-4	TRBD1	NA	TGCAGTGCTAGAGACCCCCTTACAGGGGGCCTCTCCCAAAACATTCAGTACTTC	CSARDPLTGGLSQNIQYF
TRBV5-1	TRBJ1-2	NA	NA	TGCGCCAGCAGCTTGGATCCAGGGACTAACTATGGCTACACCTTC	CASSLDPGTNYGYTF
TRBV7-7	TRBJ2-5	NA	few	TGTGCTAGCAGCTCTGGACAGCCGCCAGGGGAGACCCAGTACTTC	CASSSGQPPGETQYF
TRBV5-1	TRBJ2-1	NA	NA	TGCGCCAGCAGCCTTCGGGCGGACAGCTCCTACAATGAGCAGTTCTTC	CASSLRADSSYNEQFF
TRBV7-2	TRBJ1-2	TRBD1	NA	TGTGCCAGCAGCCCGTACAGGGGGGCTAACTATGGCTACACCTTC	CASSPYRGANYGYTF
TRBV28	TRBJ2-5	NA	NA	TGTGCCAGCAGCCGGGGGCGGCCAGAGACCCAGTACTTC	CASSRGRPETQYF
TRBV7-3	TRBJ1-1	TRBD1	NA	TGTGCCAGCAGCCGGGGACAGGGGGGGGAAGCTTTCTTT	CASSRGQGGEAFF
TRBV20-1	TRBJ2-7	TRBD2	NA	TGCAGTGCTAGAGGCACTAGCGGGAGAGCCTACGAGCAGTACTTC	CSARGTSGRAYEQYF
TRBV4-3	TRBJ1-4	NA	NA	TGCGCCAGCAGCCCAGGAAGTCCAGGGAGAGATGAAAAACTGTTTTTT	CASSPGSPGRDEKLFF
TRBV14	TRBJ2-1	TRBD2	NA	TGTGCCAGCAGCCCCCTAGCGGGAGGGCGCGATGAGCAGTTCTTC	CASSPLAGGRDEQFF
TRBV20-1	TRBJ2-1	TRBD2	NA	TGCAGTGCCATAGGGACTAGCGGACCCTCCTACAATGAGCAGTTCTTC	CSAIGTSGPSYNEQFF
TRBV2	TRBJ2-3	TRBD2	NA	TGTGCCAGCAGTTCAAGCGGGAGGATTCCAGATACGCAGTATTTT	CASSSSGRIPDTQYF
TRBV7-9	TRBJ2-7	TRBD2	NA	TGTGCCAGCAGCCAAAGAAGCGGGAGGAGAAACAATGAGCAGTACTTC	CASSQRSGRRNNEQYF
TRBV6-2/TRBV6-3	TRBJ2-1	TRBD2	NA	TGTGCCAGCAGTTACTCCCCTCCTAGCGGGATCTACAATGAGCAGTTCTTC	CASSYSPPSGIYNEQFF
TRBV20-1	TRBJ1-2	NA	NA	TGCAGTGCTGCGACAGGCACTAACTATGGCTACACCTTC	CSAATGTNYGYTF
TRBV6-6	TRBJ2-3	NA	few	TGTGCCAGCAGTTACTTACAGGTCTCAGATACGCAGTATTTT	CASSYLQVSDTQYF
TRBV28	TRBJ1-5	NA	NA	TGTGCCAGCAGTTTAGCGCGGGAACAGCCCCAGCATTTT	CASSLAREQPQHF
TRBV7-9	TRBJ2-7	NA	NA	TGTGCCAGCAGCTTAACCTCACAGATCAGGCGCTACGAGCAGTACTTC	CASSLTSQIRRYEQYF
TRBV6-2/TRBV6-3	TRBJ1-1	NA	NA	TGTGCCGCAAGGAAGAACACTGAAGCTTTCTTT	CAARKNTEAFF
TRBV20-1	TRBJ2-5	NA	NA	TGCAGTGCGTGGACCAGGTCGGAGACCCAGTACTTC	CSAWTRSETQYF
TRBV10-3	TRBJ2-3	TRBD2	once	TGTGCCATCAGTGAACTAGCGGGGGGGACAGATACGCAGTATTTT	CAISELAGGTDTQYF
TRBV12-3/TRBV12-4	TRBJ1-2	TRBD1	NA	TGTGCCAGCAGCGAAACGGGACAGGGCTATGGCTACACCTTC	CASSETGQGYGYTF
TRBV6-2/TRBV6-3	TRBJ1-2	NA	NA	TGTGCCAGCAGTTTTACGGGACAAACCTCTTACGGCTACACCTTC	CASSFTGQTSYGYTF
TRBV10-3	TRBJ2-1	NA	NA	TGTGCCATCAGGAGCGAAGCGGGTGGGGCACCGTTCTTC	CAIRSEAGGAPFF
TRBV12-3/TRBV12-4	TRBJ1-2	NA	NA	TGTGCCAGCAGTTCACGTAGGGTACTCTTGTGGGACTATGGCTACATCTTC	CASSSRRVLLWDYGYIF
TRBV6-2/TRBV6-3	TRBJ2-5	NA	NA	TGTGCCAGCAGTTACAGAGCGGTACAAGAGACCCAGTACTTC	CASSYRAVQETQYF
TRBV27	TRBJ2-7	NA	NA	TGTGCCAGCACCACGGATTGGAGGTCCTACGAGCAGTACTTC	CASTTDWRSYEQYF
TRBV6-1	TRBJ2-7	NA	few	TGTGCCAGCAGTGATAGATATGGATACGGATCGGGCGAGCAGTACTTC	CASSDRYGYGSGEQYF
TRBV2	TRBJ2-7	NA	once	TGTGCCAACATGAGGGAGCTGAGCTACGAGCAGTACTTC	CANMRELSYEQYF
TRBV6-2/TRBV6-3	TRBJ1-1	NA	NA	TGTGCCAGCAGTTACGCGGGGGCTGGAGGAACTGAAGCTTTCTTT	CASSYAGAGGTEAFF
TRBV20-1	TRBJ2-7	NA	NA	TGCAGTGCTGCGGGACTCAGCTACGAGCAGTACTTC	CSAAGLSYEQYF
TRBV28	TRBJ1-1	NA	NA	TGTGCCAGCAGTTTTTCCGGGGGGGAAATGAACACTGAAGCTTTCTTT	CASSFSGGEMNTEAFF
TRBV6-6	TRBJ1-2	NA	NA	TGTGCCAGCAGTTCGAATGGGGACTATGGCTACACCTTC	CASSSNGDYGYTF
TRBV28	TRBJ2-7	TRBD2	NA	TGTGCCAGCAGTATAGCGGGAGCCTTGTACGAGCAGTACTTC	CASSIAGALYEQYF
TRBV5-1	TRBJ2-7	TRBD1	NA	TGCGCCAGCAGCCCGGGACAGACCCTATCCAATGAGCAGTACTTC	CASSPGQTLSNEQYF